This T cell receptor beta chain is from a study of T cells in localized non-small cell lung cancer. Study-level findings and limits: Adjacent lung was found to contain a median around 58 of the top 100 tumor clones. Tumor samples were not multi-region, leaving intratumor heterogeneity unexcluded. Longer survival (overall) was linked to higher T cell density in blood. Exceeding tumor, uninvolved adjacent lung had the highest T cell clonality.

This clone was recorded only once. Its antigen is as yet unknown. Germline CDR1 reads SGDLS; CDR2 reads YYNGEE. Trimming removed 1 base at V and 3 bases at J, with 10 bases between. CDR3 length: 15 amino acids. Method: immunoSEQ multiplex PCR; TCRdb's copy keeps in-frame clones and lacks some. The data contain about 78,000 clones, approximately 84% of them singletons. The clonotype comes from a man between 40 and 75 years old with stage I lung adenocarcinoma. The source was peripheral blood, collected before any cancer treatment. This rearrangement joins TRBV9 to TRBJ2-2; no reliable D call. The CDR3 here is CASSVFVGDTGELFF. Written as DNA, the CDR3 is TGTGCCAGCAGCGTATTCGTGGGCGACACCGGGGAGCTGTTTTTT.